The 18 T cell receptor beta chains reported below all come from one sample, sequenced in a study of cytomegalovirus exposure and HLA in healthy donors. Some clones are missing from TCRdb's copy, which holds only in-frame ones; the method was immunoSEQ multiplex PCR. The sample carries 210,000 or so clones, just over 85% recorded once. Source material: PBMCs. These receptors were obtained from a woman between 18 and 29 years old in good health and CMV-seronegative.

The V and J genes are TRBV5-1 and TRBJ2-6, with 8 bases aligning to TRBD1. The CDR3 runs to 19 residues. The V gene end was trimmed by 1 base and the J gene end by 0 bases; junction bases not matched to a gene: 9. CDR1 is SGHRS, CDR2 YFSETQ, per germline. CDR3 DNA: TGCGCCAGCAGCTTGAAGTGGGACAGGCCCCCCTCTGGGGCCAACGTCCTGACTTTC. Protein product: CASSLKWDRPPSGANVLTF.

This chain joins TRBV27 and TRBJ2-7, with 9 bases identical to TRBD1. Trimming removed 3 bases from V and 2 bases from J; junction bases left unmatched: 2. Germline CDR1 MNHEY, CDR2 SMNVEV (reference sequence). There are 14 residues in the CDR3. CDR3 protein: CASSFGTGTYEQYF. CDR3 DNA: TGTGCCAGCAGTTTCGGGACAGGGACCTACGAGCAGTACTTC.

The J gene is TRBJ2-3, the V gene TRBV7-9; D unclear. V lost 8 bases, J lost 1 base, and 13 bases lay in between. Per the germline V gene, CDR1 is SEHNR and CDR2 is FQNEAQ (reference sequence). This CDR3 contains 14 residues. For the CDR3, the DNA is TGTGCCAGCGGGTGGAGTGGCCGCACAGATACGCAGTATTTT. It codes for CASGWSGRTDTQYF.

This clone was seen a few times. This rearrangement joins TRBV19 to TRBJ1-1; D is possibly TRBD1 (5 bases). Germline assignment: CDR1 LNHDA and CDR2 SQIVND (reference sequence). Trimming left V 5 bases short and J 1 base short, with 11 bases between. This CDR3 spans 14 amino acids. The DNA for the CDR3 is TGTGCCAGTAGTCTGGGACTTGGGAACACTGAAGCTTTCTTT. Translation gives CASSLGLGNTEAFF.

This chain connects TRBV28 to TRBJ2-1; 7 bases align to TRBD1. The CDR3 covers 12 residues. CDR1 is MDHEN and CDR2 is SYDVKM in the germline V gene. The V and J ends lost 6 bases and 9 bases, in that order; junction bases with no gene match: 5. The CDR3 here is CASRDRVFEQFF. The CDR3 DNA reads TGTGCCAGCAGAGACAGGGTTTTTGAGCAGTTCTTC.

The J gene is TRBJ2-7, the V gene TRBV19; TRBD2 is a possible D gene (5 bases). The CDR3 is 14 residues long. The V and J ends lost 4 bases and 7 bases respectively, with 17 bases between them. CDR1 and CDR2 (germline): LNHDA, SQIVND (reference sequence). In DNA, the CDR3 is TGTGCCAGTAGTAACGGACCGGAGGTGGGAGAGCAGTACTTC. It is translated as CASSNGPEVGEQYF.

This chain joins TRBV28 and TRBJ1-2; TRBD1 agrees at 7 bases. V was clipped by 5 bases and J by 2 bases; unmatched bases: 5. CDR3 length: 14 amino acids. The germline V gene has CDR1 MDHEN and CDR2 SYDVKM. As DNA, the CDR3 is TGTGCCAGCAGTGGGGACAGAAACAACTATGGCTACACCTTC. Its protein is CASSGDRNNYGYTF.

In nucleotides, the CDR3 is TGCAGCGTTGAGGGGGCAGAGAAGACTGAAGCTTTCTTT. Residues: CSVEGAEKTEAFF. The chain combines TRBV29-1 with TRBJ1-1; a possible D gene is TRBD1 (6 bases). Trimming removed 3 bases from V and 5 bases from J, with 13 bases in between. This CDR3 is 13 amino acids long. Looked up from germline, CDR1 is SQVTM and CDR2 is ANQGSEA.

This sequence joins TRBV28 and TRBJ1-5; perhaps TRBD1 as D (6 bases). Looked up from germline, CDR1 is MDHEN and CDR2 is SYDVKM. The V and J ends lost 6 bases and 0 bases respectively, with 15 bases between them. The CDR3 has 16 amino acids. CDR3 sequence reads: CASSPRTVYSNQPQHF. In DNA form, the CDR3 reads TGTGCCAGCAGCCCGAGGACAGTTTATAGCAATCAGCCCCAGCATTTT.

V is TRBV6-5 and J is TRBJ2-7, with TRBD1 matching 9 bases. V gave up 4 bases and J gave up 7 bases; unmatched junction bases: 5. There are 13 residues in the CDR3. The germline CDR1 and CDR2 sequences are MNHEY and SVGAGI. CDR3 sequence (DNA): TGTGCCAGCAGTTCTCCCGGGACAGGGGAGCAGTACTTC. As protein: CASSSPGTGEQYF.

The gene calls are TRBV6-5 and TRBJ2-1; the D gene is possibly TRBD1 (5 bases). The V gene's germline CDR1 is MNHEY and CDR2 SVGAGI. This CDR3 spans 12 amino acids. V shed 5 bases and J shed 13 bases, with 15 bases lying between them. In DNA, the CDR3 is TGTGCCAGCAGTCAGGGTTCGACTCTTCAGTTCTTC. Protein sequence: CASSQGSTLQFF.

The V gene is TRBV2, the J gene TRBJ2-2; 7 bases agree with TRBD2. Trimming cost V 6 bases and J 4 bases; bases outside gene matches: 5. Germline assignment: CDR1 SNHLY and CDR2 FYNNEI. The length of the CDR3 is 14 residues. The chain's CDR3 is CASRVAGTTGELFF. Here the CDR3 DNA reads TGTGCCAGCAGAGTAGCGGGTACCACCGGGGAGCTGTTTTTT.

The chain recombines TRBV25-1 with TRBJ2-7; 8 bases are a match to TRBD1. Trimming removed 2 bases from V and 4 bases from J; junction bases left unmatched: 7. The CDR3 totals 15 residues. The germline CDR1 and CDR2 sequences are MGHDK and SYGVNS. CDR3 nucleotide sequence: TGTGCCAGCAGTGAACCAGGGGGCTCAGGGTACGAGCAGTACTTC. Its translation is CASSEPGGSGYEQYF.

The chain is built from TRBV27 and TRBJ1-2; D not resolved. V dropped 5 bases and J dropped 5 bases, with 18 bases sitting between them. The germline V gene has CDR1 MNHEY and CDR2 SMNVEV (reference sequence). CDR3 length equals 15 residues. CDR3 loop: CASSDHPGAEYGYTF. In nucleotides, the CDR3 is TGTGCCAGCAGTGACCACCCCGGAGCAGAATATGGCTACACCTTC.

The CDR3 is CATSTGYSGNTIYF. CDR3 in DNA: TGTGCCACCAGCACAGGATACTCTGGAAACACCATATATTTT. This rearrangement joins TRBV15 to TRBJ1-3; no firm D call. The CDR3 covers 14 residues. Trimming removed 4 bases at V and 0 bases at J, with 7 bases between. Germline-derived CDR1 and CDR2 are LNHNV and YYDKDF (reference sequence).

The CDR3 bases are TGTGCCAGCAGTTTAAGCGGGGGGGGTTACAATGAGCAGTTCTTC. It specifies CASSLSGGGYNEQFF. The gene calls are TRBV28 and TRBJ2-1; 10 bases agree with TRBD2. Looked up from germline, CDR1 is MDHEN and CDR2 is SYDVKM. V shed 2 bases and J 4 bases; nucleotides not matched to a gene: 2. The length of the CDR3 is 15 residues.

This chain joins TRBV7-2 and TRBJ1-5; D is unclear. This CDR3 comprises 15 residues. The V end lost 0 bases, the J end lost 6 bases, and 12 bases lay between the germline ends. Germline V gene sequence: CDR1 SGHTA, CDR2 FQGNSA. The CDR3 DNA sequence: TGTGCCAGCAGCTTAGCAGCGGAGCCCCGTCAGCCCCAGCATTTT. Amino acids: CASSLAAEPRQPQHF.

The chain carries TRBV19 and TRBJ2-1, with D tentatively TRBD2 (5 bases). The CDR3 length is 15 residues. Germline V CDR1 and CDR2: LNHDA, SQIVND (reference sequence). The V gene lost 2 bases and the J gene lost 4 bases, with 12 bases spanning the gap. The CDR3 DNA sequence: TGTGCCAGTAGTATATTCGGGATGCGTTACAATGAGCAGTTCTTC. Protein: CASSIFGMRYNEQFF.